The 22 T cell receptor beta chains below were found in one sample sequenced in a study of T-cell memory formation after mild COVID-19. TCRdb passed the 5' RACE reads through MiXCR, listing each CDR3 protein once. The sample has hundreds of thousands of distinct CDR3 sequences, about 20% seen once. What was sequenced was PBMCs or a T cell subset sorted from them (not recorded which). The receptor source for this set is an adult woman who had mild COVID-19 (a few samples of this study predate the infection). Cell type and time point are not known.

This clonotype has more than one count but fewer than ten. The chain joins TRBV6-5 to TRBJ2-1, with 9 positions matching TRBD2. J was trimmed by 7 bases and V by 0 bases; bases with no gene match: 10. This CDR3 spans 17 amino acids. CDR1 and CDR2 (germline): MNHEY, SVGAGI. Here the CDR3 reads CASSYSGLAGGLNEQFF. The DNA of the CDR3 is TGTGCCAGCAGTTACTCGGGACTGGCGGGAGGGTTAAATGAGCAGTTCTTC.

This rearrangement joins TRBV3-1 to TRBJ2-7; tentative D call: TRBD2 (6 bases). The germline V and J ends were trimmed by 3 bases and 3 bases, with 9 bases remaining between them. CDR1 is LGHDT and CDR2 is YNNKEL in the germline V gene (reference sequence). This CDR3 spans 13 amino acids. CDR3 sequence reads: CASSHTSFYEQYF. CDR3 DNA sequence: TGTGCCAGCAGCCATACTAGCTTCTACGAGCAGTACTTC.

This chain connects TRBV6-1 to TRBJ2-3; D gene ambiguous. CDR1 MNHNS and CDR2 SASEGT come from the germline V gene. Trimming stripped 5 bases from V and 3 bases from J, with 6 bases between. The CDR3 spans 12 residues. The CDR3 DNA sequence: TGTGCCAGCAGTAAAGGAACAGATACGCAGTATTTT. Protein product: CASSKGTDTQYF.

V usage is TRBV5-1 and J usage is TRBJ2-7; 9 nucleotides line up with TRBD2. V gave up 5 bases and J gave up 2 bases; unmatched junction bases: 5. Germline V gives CDR1 SGHRS, CDR2 YFSETQ. The CDR3 runs 14 residues. The CDR3 nucleotides are TGCGCCAGCAGACCCTCTAGCGGGGCCTACGAGCAGTACTTC. This gives the protein CASRPSSGAYEQYF. Variable domain in full (rest from reference TRBV5-1 and TRBJ2-7): KAGVTQTPRYLIKTRGQQVTLSCSPISGHRSVSWYQQTPGQGLQFLFEYFSETQRNKGNFPGRFSGRQFSNSRSEMNVSTLELGDSALYLCASRPSSGAYEQYFGPGTRLTVT.

V usage is TRBV18 and J usage is TRBJ2-2; possible D gene TRBD1, 5 bases. V was trimmed by 5 bases and J by 2 bases, leaving 12 bases between them. Germline V gene sequence: CDR1 KGHSH, CDR2 LQKENI. CDR3 size: 15 residues. CDR3 nucleotides: TGTGCCAGCTCAGAATCAGGGATCAACACCGGGGAGCTGTTTTTT. Translated: CASSESGINTGELFF.

The chain uses TRBV19 and TRBJ1-1, with 10 bases aligning to TRBD1. Germline trimming cut 5 bases from V and 4 bases from J; bases unmatched to any gene: 7. Germline loops: CDR1 LNHDA, CDR2 SQIVND (reference sequence). The CDR3 covers 15 residues. The CDR3 loop reads CASSPRQGAVTEAFF. In DNA form, the CDR3 reads TGTGCCAGTAGTCCAAGACAGGGGGCGGTCACTGAAGCTTTCTTT. The whole variable domain, filled in from reference TRBV19 and TRBJ1-1, reads DGGITQSPKYLFRKEGQNVTLSCEQNLNHDAMYWYRQDPGQGLRLIYYSQIVNDFQKGDIAEGYSVSREKKESFPLTVTSAQKNPTAFYLCASSPRQGAVTEAFFGQGTRLTVV.

The gene calls are TRBV5-1 and TRBJ2-3; 12 bases map to TRBD1. CDR1 and CDR2 from the germline V gene are SGHRS and YFSETQ. The ends lost 6 bases at V and 3 bases at J; junction bases unmatched: 14. The CDR3 consists of 18 residues. The CDR3: CASNQHAGTGGRTDTQYF. Written as DNA, the CDR3 is TGCGCCAGCAACCAACACGCCGGGACAGGGGGCCGGACAGATACGCAGTATTTT.

The table lists this clonotype with a few counts. V gene TRBV2 combines with J gene TRBJ2-7; 10 positions agree with TRBD1. The trim removed 10 bases at V and 4 bases at J, leaving 4 bases unmatched. CDR1 is SNHLY and CDR2 is FYNNEI in the germline V gene. This CDR3 has 12 residues. The DNA of the CDR3 is TGTGCCACCGGACAGGGGGGATACGAGCAGTACTTC. Amino acids: CATGQGGYEQYF. The entire variable domain, with the rest obtained from reference TRBV2 and TRBJ2-7, is as follows: EPEVTQTPSHQVTQMGQEVILRCVPISNHLYFYWYRQILGQKVEFLVSFYNNEISEKSEIFDDQFSVERPDGSNFTLKIRSTKLEDSAMYFCATGQGGYEQYFGPGTRLTVT.

The gene calls are TRBV7-9 and TRBJ2-1; D unresolved. V was clipped by 5 bases and J by 0 bases, with 14 bases between them. Per the germline V gene, CDR1 is SEHNR and CDR2 is FQNEAQ (reference sequence). This CDR3 contains 16 residues. The CDR3 protein is CASSTLDSSSYNEQFF. For the CDR3, the DNA is TGTGCCAGCAGCACCTTAGACTCGAGCTCCTACAATGAGCAGTTCTTC.

This clonotype has only a few counts. The chain has TRBV20-1 and TRBJ2-7; 7 positions agree with TRBD1. The ends lost 6 bases at V and 3 bases at J; junction bases unmatched: 2. The V gene's germline CDR1 is DFQATT and CDR2 SNEGSKA (reference sequence). This CDR3 spans 11 amino acids. The CDR3 spells CSANRGYEQYF. As DNA, the CDR3 is TGCAGTGCAAACAGGGGCTACGAGCAGTACTTC.

This sequence joins TRBV20-1 and TRBJ1-5, with 7 bases that match TRBD1. This CDR3 contains 15 residues. Germline V gene sequence: CDR1 DFQATT, CDR2 SNEGSKA (reference sequence). V lost 5 bases, J lost 0 bases, and 7 bases stayed unmatched. CDR3 DNA sequence: TGCAGTGCTGCCGGGACAGTATATAGCAATCAGCCCCAGCATTTT. Amino acid sequence: CSAAGTVYSNQPQHF.

This clonotype showed up just a few times. The V and J genes are TRBV12-3 or TRBV12-4 and TRBJ2-3; the D gene is possibly TRBD1 (6 bases). The CDR3 covers 16 residues. With 5 bases removed from V and 5 bases from J, the gap between germline ends came to 20 bases. The CDR3 DNA sequence: TGTGCCAGCAGTCCTCGAGAGGGGGTACCTCGAGATACGCAGTATTTT. Residues: CASSPREGVPRDTQYF.

This clonotype turned up a few times. The J gene is TRBJ2-3, the V gene TRBV7-9; 10 bases match TRBD2. This CDR3 region has 17 residues. CDR1 and CDR2 from the germline V gene are SEHNR and FQNEAQ (reference sequence). V shed 5 bases, J shed 0 bases, and the junction held 8 bases outside the gene matches. CDR3 sequence: CASSLQTSGESTDTQYF. The CDR3 DNA follows: TGTGCCAGCAGCCTACAAACTAGCGGGGAAAGCACAGATACGCAGTATTTT.

The chain uses TRBV10-3 and TRBJ2-3; no definite D call. The CDR3 runs to 14 residues. CDR1 and CDR2 (germline): ENHRY, SYGVKD. V was clipped by 10 bases and J by 5 bases, with 19 bases between them. CDR3 nucleotides: TGTGCCACCTGGGCTGGTTGGGCCGGAGATACGCAGTATTTT. Translation gives CATWAGWAGDTQYF.

This sequence joins TRBV18 and TRBJ2-7, with D possibly matching TRBD1 (5 bases). This CDR3 region has 14 residues. Trimming removed 4 bases from V and 5 bases from J, with 15 bases in between. In germline, CDR1 is KGHSH, CDR2 LQKENI. CDR3 nucleotides: TGTGCCAGCTCACTTAGTAGGGGTTGGAACGAGCAGTACTTC. Its protein is CASSLSRGWNEQYF. The full variable domain, completed using reference TRBV18 and TRBJ2-7, is NAGVMQNPRHLVRRRGQEARLRCSPMKGHSHVYWYRQLPEEGLKFMVYLQKENIIDESGMPKERFSAEFPKEGPSILRIQQVVRGDSAAYFCASSLSRGWNEQYFGPGTRLTVT.

The chain has TRBV10-3 and TRBJ1-5; a weak D match, TRBD1 (6 bases). Germline loops: CDR1 ENHRY, CDR2 SYGVKD. Trimming left V 11 bases short and J 5 bases short, with 16 bases between. The CDR3 is 13 residues long. In DNA, the CDR3 is TGTGCCTCCAGGGGCGGGGGCGATCAGCCCCAGCATTTT. This sequence encodes CASRGGGDQPQHF.

V gene TRBV7-8 combines with J gene TRBJ2-2; 7 nucleotides agree with TRBD2. The V and J ends lost 5 bases and 5 bases, in that order; junction bases with no gene match: 11. CDR3 size: 16 residues. Looked up from germline, CDR1 is SGHVS and CDR2 is FQNEAQ. The CDR3 coding sequence is TGTGCCAGCAGCCCCAAGTCGAGGGAGGGGACCGGGGAGCTGTTTTTT. Residues: CASSPKSREGTGELFF.

This chain joins TRBV10-3 and TRBJ2-3; D is perhaps TRBD1 (5 bases). V gave up 6 bases and J gave up 6 bases, with 19 bases separating them. CDR3 length: 15 residues. Germline lookup yields CDR1 ENHRY and CDR2 SYGVKD. The CDR3 nucleotides read TGTGCCATCAGGCGTCAGGGTACGTCTAGTGATACGCAGTATTTT. As protein: CAIRRQGTSSDTQYF.

In this sample, this clonotype turned up a few times. V is TRBV11-2 and J is TRBJ2-5; D might be TRBD2 (5 bases). Germline loops: CDR1 SGHAT, CDR2 FQNNGV. V shed 2 bases and J shed 1 base, with 17 bases lying between them. There are 17 residues in the CDR3. CDR3 DNA: TGTGCCAGCAGCTTAAGGTCGGCTCTAGCTATCCAAGAGACCCAGTACTTC. Translating it yields CASSLRSALAIQETQYF.

The chain is built from TRBV12-3 or TRBV12-4 and TRBJ2-1, with D hard to call. This CDR3 has 13 amino acids. Trimming took off 4 bases at V and 6 bases at J, with 10 bases between the two ends. This CDR3 is CASSSFQTNEQFF. The CDR3, as DNA: TGTGCCAGCAGTTCCTTTCAGACCAATGAGCAGTTCTTC.

The CDR3 region is CSARSDRREDTEAFF. For the CDR3, the DNA is TGCAGTGCTAGGTCCGATCGAAGGGAGGACACTGAAGCTTTCTTT. The gene calls are TRBV20-1 and TRBJ1-1; D call uncertain. CDR1 and CDR2 (germline): DFQATT, SNEGSKA (reference sequence). The V end lost 3 bases, the J end lost 3 bases, and 17 bases lay between the germline ends. This CDR3 has 15 residues.

This clonotype has more than one count but fewer than ten. The CDR3 DNA follows: TGTGCCAGCAGTTACGAACTAGGGTCGAGCGGGAGGGCCATCGAGCAGTACTTC. Encoded protein: CASSYELGSSGRAIEQYF. The chain is built from TRBV6-2 or TRBV6-3 and TRBJ2-7; 10 bases are a match to TRBD2. After removal of 2 bases from V and 6 bases from J, the junction contained 16 bases not matched to a gene. This CDR3 is 18 amino acids long. The germline V gene encodes CDR1 MNHEY and CDR2 SVGEGT.